This TCR beta chain was documented in a study of shared clonotypes between healthy human individuals. The table came from immunoSEQ multiplex PCR; TCRdb's copy has only in-frame clones and leaves some out. The data show fewer than 2.5 million clones, 93% seen once. The CDR3 has 13 amino acids. The V gene's germline CDR1 is SQVTM and CDR2 ANQGSEA. Trimming cost V 1 base and J 1 base, with 7 bases left between them. This receptor was obtained from a man younger than 35 in good health. Some clones in this sample may be carry-over from other donors' samples. The rearrangement joins TRBV29-1 to TRBJ1-1; D gene ambiguous. The sequenced material came from naive CD4+ T cells from PBMCs. Documented subset: CD45RA+ positively selected. CDR3 protein: CSVEVQSNTEAFF. CDR3 DNA: TGCAGCGTTGAAGTACAGTCGAACACTGAAGCTTTCTTT.